This entry features one TCR beta chain sequence. As yet, its antigen is unknown. The data derive from a study of monozygotic twins with inflammatory bowel disease. Study-wide findings and caveats: Compared with healthy twins, IBD patients shared fewer clonotypes with others, especially with disease activity.

TCRdb re-called the 5' RACE reads and gives one entry per CDR3 protein, without DNA. Its table lists more than 300,000 distinct CDR3 sequences. Germline values: CDR1 MNHNS, CDR2 SASEGT. CDR3 length: 17 residues. The sequenced sample was blood. The chain has TRBV6-1 and TRBJ1-6. This TCR was recovered from a human donor with ulcerative colitis or Crohn's disease, or a healthy co-twin of an affected twin (not recorded which). CDR3 protein: CASSEAQHTVYNSPLHF.